The 32 T cell receptor beta chains presented below share a single source sample, sequenced in a study of T cells in Graves' hyperthyroidism and ophthalmopathy. TCR beta CDR3 regions were amplified from RNA. When the TCR CDR3 underwent first-round RT-PCR, the HTBI primer set was used. TCRdb recomputed calls from the multiplex PCR reads with MiXCR, one row per CDR3 protein. The sample includes 160,000 or so distinct CDR3 sequences, 9.4% seen only once; the top ten take around 20%. Sequencing was performed on blood. These receptors were taken from a woman between 18 and 29 years old with Graves' hyperthyroidism that later progressed to Graves' ophthalmopathy.

This chain joins TRBV19 and TRBJ2-1; 12 bases fit TRBD2. Germline-derived CDR1 and CDR2 are LNHDA and SQIVND (reference sequence). Losses at the gene ends were 5 bases for V and 13 bases for J; bases not matched to a gene: 0. The CDR3 has 11 amino acids. The CDR3 nucleotides are TGTGCCAGTAGTGGACTAGCGGGACAGTTCTTC. Protein product: CASSGLAGQFF.

Concerning this clonotype itself: Given a much more abundant clone one base away, this may be a read error. The chain couples TRBV28 to TRBJ2-7, with D perhaps given as TRBD1 or TRBD2 (5 bases each). The CDR3 contains 16 residues. V lost 6 bases and J 3 bases, leaving 21 bases between the germline ends. CDR1 is MDHEN, CDR2 SYDVKM, per germline. CDR3: CASSERTGTTNYEQYF. The CDR3 nucleotides read TGTGCCAGCAGCGAAAGAACCGGGACGACGAACTACGAGCAGTACTTC.

There are many counts of this clonotype. V is TRBV3-1 and J is TRBJ2-5; TRBD2 might be the D (5 bases). The V gene lost 1 base and the J gene lost 2 bases, with 11 bases spanning the gap. The germline CDR1 and CDR2 sequences are LGHDT and YNNKEL (reference sequence). There are 15 residues in the CDR3. This chain's CDR3 is CASSQAHGVQETQYF. CDR3 coding DNA: TGTGCCAGCAGCCAAGCCCACGGGGTTCAAGAGACCCAGTACTTC.

This clonotype has at least ten counts. The genes are TRBV20-1 and TRBJ1-1; 9 bases are shared with TRBD1. The CDR3 spans 14 residues. Germline CDR1 DFQATT, CDR2 SNEGSKA (reference sequence). J gave up 3 bases and V 2 bases, and 4 bases lay outside the gene matches. The CDR3, as DNA: TGCAGTGCTAGACAATGGACAGGGGACACTGAAGCTTTCTTT. Its protein is CSARQWTGDTEAFF.

V and J are TRBV11-2 and TRBJ1-3; possibly TRBD1 for D (5 bases). Germline assignment: CDR1 SGHAT and CDR2 FQNNGV. CDR3 length: 16 residues. V was pared by 6 bases and J by 8 bases, with 23 bases between. The CDR3 loop reads CASRELATPQGYTIYF. The CDR3 region has the DNA TGTGCCAGCAGGGAATTAGCAACCCCTCAGGGTTACACCATATATTTT.

The table lists this clonotype with many counts. The chain joins TRBV24-1 to TRBJ2-3; D ambiguous. The ends were cut back, 5 bases at V and 0 bases at J, with 2 bases in the middle. Germline-derived CDR1 and CDR2 are KGHDR and SFDVKD. CDR3 length equals 12 residues. CDR3 sequence: CATSGSTDTQYF. Written as DNA, the CDR3 is TGTGCCACCAGTGGGAGCACAGATACGCAGTATTTT.

This clonotype was detected ten times or more. The J gene is TRBJ1-1, the V gene TRBV11-2; D ambiguous. CDR3 length: 19 amino acids. From germline, CDR1 is SGHAT and CDR2 FQNNGV. The germline V and J ends were trimmed by 0 bases and 1 base, with 21 bases remaining between them. In nucleotides, the CDR3 is TGTGCCAGCAGCTTAGATTTCTCCGGTGCCAGACGTACGAACACTGAAGCTTTCTTT. Its protein is CASSLDFSGARRTNTEAFF. Supplemented by reference TRBV11-2 and TRBJ1-1, the full variable domain reads EAGVAQSPRYKIIEKRQSVAFWCNPISGHATLYWYQQILGQGPKLLIQFQNNGVVDDSQLPKDRFSAERLKGVDSTLKIQPAKLEDSAVYLCASSLDFSGARRTNTEAFFGQGTRLTVV.

This clonotype has just a few counts. This chain connects TRBV5-1 to TRBJ1-1; unclear D gene. This CDR3 spans 14 amino acids. CDR1 and CDR2 from the germline V gene are SGHRS and YFSETQ. Trimming took off 2 bases at V and 3 bases at J, with 11 bases between the two ends. CDR3 sequence: CASSLEGVDTEAFF. CDR3 DNA sequence: TGCGCCAGCAGCTTAGAGGGCGTCGACACTGAAGCTTTCTTT.

This clonotype showed up many times. V usage is TRBV30 and J usage is TRBJ2-7; TRBD1 is a possible D gene (5 bases). The CDR3 extends over 13 amino acids. Trimming took 4 bases from V and 4 from J, leaving 14 bases between them. Germline CDR1 GTSNPN, CDR2 SVGIG (reference sequence). CDR3 region: CAWNEGVRYEQYF. As DNA, the CDR3 is TGTGCCTGGAACGAAGGGGTGCGGTACGAGCAGTACTTC.

The sample holds many counts of this clonotype. This chain joins TRBV10-3 and TRBJ2-1, with 9 bases lining up with TRBD2. The germline CDR1 and CDR2 sequences are ENHRY and SYGVKD. V dropped 0 bases and J dropped 8; count of bases not matched to a gene: 8. This CDR3 spans 16 amino acids. CDR3 sequence (DNA): TGTGCCATCAGTGAGTCGCAGGCGGGAGGGGTCGATGAGCAGTTCTTC. Residues: CAISESQAGGVDEQFF.

This clonotype came up many times. The V and J genes are TRBV7-2 and TRBJ2-1, with no clear D. Trimming removed 2 bases at V and 10 bases at J, with 6 bases between. CDR1 SGHTA and CDR2 FQGNSA come from the germline V gene. This CDR3 has 11 residues. The CDR3 is CASSLSSEQFF. In DNA form, the CDR3 reads TGTGCCAGCAGCTTAAGTAGCGAGCAGTTCTTC.

This clonotype was found many times. The V and J genes are TRBV7-8 and TRBJ1-5, with D unclear. The germline CDR1 and CDR2 sequences are SGHVS and FQNEAQ. The CDR3 totals 13 residues. Between the trimmed V and J ends, which lost 5 bases and 5 bases, there was a span of 10 bases. The CDR3 sequence is CASSTQPDQPQHF. CDR3 nucleotides: TGTGCCAGCAGCACCCAACCAGATCAGCCCCAGCATTTT.

This clonotype was seen at least ten times. The rearrangement joins TRBV7-3 to TRBJ1-6; D is possibly TRBD1 (5 bases). Germline CDR1 is SGHTA and CDR2 is FQGTGA. This CDR3 is built from 14 residues. The V end lost 2 bases, the J end lost 7 bases, and 9 bases lay between the germline ends. DNA of the CDR3: TGTGCCAGCAGCTTAGGGGACTCAAATTCACCCCTCCACTTT. It encodes CASSLGDSNSPLHF. The whole variable domain, filled in from reference TRBV7-3 and TRBJ1-6, reads GAGVSQTPSNKVTEKGKYVELRCDPISGHTALYWYRQSLGQGPEFLIYFQGTGAADDSGLPNDRFFAVRPEGSVSTLKIQRTERGDSAVYLCASSLGDSNSPLHFGNGTRLTVT.

This rearrangement joins TRBV6-1 to TRBJ2-1; TRBD2 matches at 10 bases. The V segment lost 8 bases and the J segment 4 bases; nucleotides outside the gene matches: 5. CDR1 and CDR2 (germline): MNHNS, SASEGT. The CDR3 totals 14 residues. In nucleotides, the CDR3 is TGTGCCAGCTGGAGCGGGGGGGCATACAATGAGCAGTTCTTC. Its translation is CASWSGGAYNEQFF.

This clonotype showed up just a few times. A clone one base away is much larger, so this may be a read error. The chain couples TRBV12-3 or TRBV12-4 to TRBJ1-5; D remains unclear. CDR3 length equals 13 residues. The V end was cut by 6 bases, the J end by 6 bases, with 12 bases between. Here the CDR3 DNA reads TGTGCCAGCAGGGGGTTTGGTGGTCAGCCCCAGCATTTT. Its translation: CASRGFGGQPQHF.

On this clonotype itself: This may stem from a read error, because a much larger clone lies one nucleotide away. This chain uses TRBV9 with TRBJ2-5; D is ambiguous. In germline, CDR1 is SGDLS, CDR2 YYNGEE. The CDR3 has 14 amino acids. The CDR3 bases are TGTGCCAGCTGCGTAGTGCCTGGGGAAGAGACCCAGTACTTC. Translating it yields CASCVVPGEETQYF.

This clonotype was detected many times. The chain carries TRBV20-1 and TRBJ1-5, with D possibly being TRBD1 (6 bases). V was trimmed by 6 bases and J by 2 bases, leaving 17 bases between them. Germline CDR1 and CDR2: DFQATT and SNEGSKA (reference sequence). CDR3 length: 15 amino acids. The CDR3 is CSALPGAGGNQPQHF. In DNA form, the CDR3 reads TGCAGTGCCCTTCCGGGGGCTGGAGGCAATCAGCCCCAGCATTTT.

The table lists this clonotype with many counts. V is TRBV28 and J is TRBJ1-2; maybe TRBD1 (6 bases). The CDR3 has 15 amino acids. V was shortened by 6 bases and J by 2 bases, with 16 bases between the two germline ends. Germline CDR1 reads MDHEN; CDR2 reads SYDVKM. Here the CDR3 DNA reads TGTGCCAGCAGGGGAACACAGGGCCTGAACTATGGCTACACCTTC. Protein sequence: CASRGTQGLNYGYTF.

This clonotype occurred many times. The CDR3 region is CASSLSWGRNQPQHF. The CDR3 region has the DNA TGTGCCAGCAGCCTTAGTTGGGGGCGTAATCAGCCCCAGCATTTT. This chain connects TRBV7-6 to TRBJ1-5, with D possibly being TRBD1 (6 bases). Germline-derived CDR1 and CDR2 are SGHVS and FNYEAQ. V lost 5 bases and J lost 4, with 15 bases in between. The CDR3 totals 15 residues.

This chain links TRBV24-1 with TRBJ2-7, with D unresolved. The CDR3 length is 13 residues. The V end lost 4 bases, the J end lost 6 bases, and 12 bases lay between the germline ends. Germline CDR1 KGHDR, CDR2 SFDVKD. CDR3 protein: CATSELGWGEQYF. The CDR3 DNA sequence: TGTGCCACCAGTGAATTGGGGTGGGGCGAGCAGTACTTC.

This clonotype has only a few counts. V and J are TRBV5-1 and TRBJ2-1, with 9 bases aligning to TRBD2. This CDR3 is built from 15 residues. Germline CDR1 reads SGHRS; CDR2 reads YFSETQ. V was pared by 0 bases and J by 5 bases, with 3 bases of the junction left unmatched. The chain's CDR3 is CASSLGLAGNNEQFF. CDR3 in DNA: TGCGCCAGCAGCTTGGGTCTAGCGGGAAACAATGAGCAGTTCTTC.

This clonotype was seen repeatedly, ten times or more. The rearrangement uses TRBV5-1 and TRBJ2-1; 8 nucleotides match TRBD2. Germline CDR1 reads SGHRS; CDR2 reads YFSETQ. V lost 0 bases to trimming and J lost 4 bases; unmatched junction nucleotides: 3. This CDR3 contains 15 residues. CDR3 sequence reads: CASSLELAEYNEQFF. In nucleotides, the CDR3 is TGCGCCAGCAGCTTGGAACTAGCGGAGTACAATGAGCAGTTCTTC.

The CDR3 sequence: CASSERWAFF. In nucleotides, the CDR3 is TGTGCCAGCAGCGAGCGGTGGGCTTTCTTT. The J gene is TRBJ1-1, the V gene TRBV5-8; D remains unclear. The V gene lost 4 bases and the J gene lost 11 bases, with 9 bases spanning the gap. The V gene's germline CDR1 is SGHTS and CDR2 YDEGEE. The CDR3 covers 10 residues.

This CDR3 reads CATSDSWGSGANVLTF. CDR3 nucleotides: TGTGCCACCAGTGATTCCTGGGGTTCTGGGGCCAACGTCCTGACTTTC. The V call is TRBV24-1, the J call TRBJ2-6; D is unclear. Germline lookup yields CDR1 KGHDR and CDR2 SFDVKD. V was clipped by 2 bases and J by 1 base, with 8 bases between them. This CDR3 is 16 amino acids long.

A few counts support this clonotype. Here the CDR3 reads CASSLRAGNYNEQFF. The CDR3, as DNA: TGTGCCAGCAGCTTACGGGCGGGGAACTACAATGAGCAGTTCTTC. This chain links TRBV11-3 with TRBJ2-1, with a tentative D call TRBD2 (6 bases). Germline V lookup: CDR1 SGHNT, CDR2 YENEEA. This CDR3 is 15 amino acids long. V lost 2 bases and J lost 3, with 11 bases in between.

This clonotype has a count of ten or more. The V and J genes are TRBV6-1 and TRBJ2-7, with D perhaps TRBD1 (5 bases). CDR1 MNHNS and CDR2 SASEGT come from the germline V gene. V was clipped by 3 bases and J by 0 bases, with 9 bases between them. The CDR3 covers 14 residues. The CDR3 is CASSDDRSSYEQYF. DNA of the CDR3: TGTGCCAGCAGTGACGACAGATCCTCCTACGAGCAGTACTTC.

This clonotype was found many times. J is TRBJ2-5 and V is TRBV15; D remains ambiguous. In germline, CDR1 is LNHNV, CDR2 YYDKDF (reference sequence). V lost 0 bases and J 5 bases, leaving 7 bases between the germline ends. The CDR3 spans 13 residues. The CDR3 DNA follows: TGTGCCACCAGCAGAGATCAAGTGGAGACCCAGTACTTC. Translating gives CATSRDQVETQYF.

This clonotype was counted ten times or more. The CDR3 loop reads CASSLAGLNTGELFF. The DNA for the CDR3 is TGTGCCAGCAGCCTAGCGGGATTAAACACCGGGGAGCTGTTTTTT. The rearrangement uses TRBV11-2 and TRBJ2-2; 9 bases line up with TRBD2. J lost 2 bases, V lost 5 bases, and 3 bases had no gene match. Germline V lookup: CDR1 SGHAT, CDR2 FQNNGV. The length of the CDR3 is 15 residues.

This clonotype was counted many times. The rearrangement joins TRBV6-2 or TRBV6-3 to TRBJ2-7; 13 positions match TRBD2. The V and J ends lost 5 bases and 3 bases, in that order; junction bases with no gene match: 7. The CDR3 spans 16 residues. Germline-derived CDR1 and CDR2 are MNHEY and SVGEGT. The CDR3 bases are TGTGCCAGCAGTCAGATGGGGACTAGCGGGAACTACGAGCAGTACTTC. This translates into CASSQMGTSGNYEQYF.

The table lists this clonotype with a few counts. The rearrangement links TRBV5-8 to TRBJ2-3; no firm D call. The CDR3 consists of 12 residues. Germline V lookup: CDR1 SGHTS, CDR2 YDEGEE. The V end was cut by 4 bases, the J end by 5 bases, with 8 bases between. The CDR3 DNA reads as TGTGCCAGCAGCCCCTATGGAGATACGCAGTATTTT. Protein sequence: CASSPYGDTQYF.

The table lists this clonotype with many counts. This sequence joins TRBV6-5 and TRBJ2-3; TRBD1 or TRBD2 may be the D gene (6 bases each). The CDR3 length is 16 residues. The germline CDR1 and CDR2 sequences are MNHEY and SVGAGI. V was trimmed by 2 bases and J by 4 bases, leaving 16 bases between them. DNA for the CDR3: TGTGCCAGCAGTTACGGGGCGGGAAGGGGGGCAGATACGCAGTATTTT. Amino acid sequence: CASSYGAGRGADTQYF.

This clonotype was counted only a few times. J is TRBJ2-7 and V is TRBV12-3 or TRBV12-4, with a weak D call TRBD1 (6 bases). The CDR3 spans 12 residues. V was clipped by 6 bases and J by 7 bases, with 13 bases between them. The CDR3 DNA follows: TGTGCCAGCAGACAGGGTTCGTCTGAGCAGTACTTC. Translated: CASRQGSSEQYF.